This TCR beta chain originates from a study of T cells after yellow fever vaccination. Study-level findings and limits: Some clonotypes were seen in both the CD4 and the CD8 compartments. These made up a small share and likely arose from convergent recombination.

Making TCR cDNA involved 5'RACE template switching, which added UMIs and a universal primer site. Via MiXCR, TCRdb re-called the 5' RACE reads, giving one row per CDR3 protein. The table includes some 670,000 distinct CDR3 sequences, around 12% detected once. This clonotype has more than one count but fewer than ten. Its target is unknown. The length of the CDR3 is 14 residues. V lost 3 bases and J 6 bases, leaving 14 bases between the germline ends. Germline V gene data show CDR1 as SGHTA and CDR2 as FQGNSA. Sequences were derived from PBMCs, sampled on the day of the yellow fever booster vaccination. This TCR was recovered from a man aged 25-45 years who received the YFV17D yellow fever vaccine. The rearrangement uses TRBV7-2 and TRBJ2-5, with D possibly matching TRBD1 (6 bases). The CDR3 bases are TGTGCCAGCAGCTTGAGTGGGGGCGCGAAGACCCAGTACTTC. This encodes CASSLSGGAKTQYF.